Here is one TCR beta chain with its context. Its antigen is unknown. The sample originates from a study of T cells after yellow fever vaccination. Overall study findings and caveats: The booster saw the reappearance of most primary-vaccination clones (nearly 98% CD4, 80% to 90% CD8). Faster peaking, at day 5 versus 15, marked a secondary response that was weaker.

The CDR3 covers 12 residues. Germline V CDR1 and CDR2: MNHEY, SVGEGT. Trimming removed 6 bases at V and 5 bases at J, with 9 bases between. Via MiXCR, TCRdb re-called the 5' RACE reads, giving one row per CDR3 protein. In the table there are a few hundred thousand distinct CDR3 sequences, 13% of which are singletons. This receptor was obtained from a man under 40 who received the YFV17D yellow fever vaccine. The chain couples TRBV6-2 or TRBV6-3 to TRBJ2-3; D is ambiguous. The sequencing here drew on CD4+ T cells sorted from PBMCs, taken 45 days after the yellow fever booster vaccination. CDR3 nucleotides: TGTGCCAGCAGCAAGGACCTAGATACGCAGTATTTT. Residues: CASSKDLDTQYF.